This entry lists 3 T cell receptor beta chains sequenced from one sample in a study of long-term antiretroviral therapy in people with HIV. Researchers ran immunoSEQ v3.0 at survey level. Profiled with immunoSEQ multiplex PCR; TCRdb holds only in-frame clones, not every one. The table shows 29,000 or so clones, with approximately 94% occurring only once. Sequences were derived from unsorted PBMCs, sampled 7.4 years after starting antiretroviral therapy. The receptor source for this set is a man over 45 with HIV.

V and J are TRBV7-2 and TRBJ1-2, with TRBD1 matching over 7 bases. This CDR3 is built from 16 residues. The germline V gene encodes CDR1 SGHTA and CDR2 FQGNSA. The trim removed 6 bases at V and 1 base at J, leaving 11 bases unmatched. The CDR3 bases are TGTGCCAGCAGACGCACCTCCGGGACAGTTAACTATGGCTACACCTTC. It codes for CASRRTSGTVNYGYTF. The full variable domain, with the rest looked up from reference TRBV7-2 and TRBJ1-2, is GAGVSQSPSNKVTEKGKDVELRCDPISGHTALYWYRQSLGQGLEFLIYFQGNSAPDKSGLPSDRFSAERTGGSVSTLTIQRTQQEDSAVYLCASRRTSGTVNYGYTFGSGTRLTVV.

This chain uses TRBV7-9 with TRBJ2-7, with 7 bases aligning to TRBD2. The CDR3 runs to 13 residues. Germline trimming cut 5 bases from V and 2 bases from J; bases unmatched to any gene: 3. CDR1 and CDR2 (germline): SEHNR, FQNEAQ (reference sequence). The CDR3 nucleotides are TGTGCCAGCAGCCTCAGCGGGGCCTACGAGCAGTACTTC. This codes for CASSLSGAYEQYF.

J is TRBJ2-3 and V is TRBV10-2; perhaps TRBD2 as D (8 bases). Trimming took 1 base from V and 2 from J, leaving 19 bases between them. Germline CDR1 is WSHSY and CDR2 is SAAADI. The CDR3 is 18 amino acids. The CDR3 sequence is CASSELGGGGPLTDTQYF. CDR3 coding DNA: TGCGCCAGCAGTGAGTTAGGGGGCGGGGGGCCTCTCACAGATACGCAGTATTTT.